Here is one T cell receptor beta chain with its context. Its specificity is unknown. This sample was included in a study of cytomegalovirus exposure and HLA in healthy donors. The protocol was immunoSEQ multiplex PCR, while the TCRdb copy is restricted to in-frame clones and leaves out a portion. This sample carries roughly 71,000 clones, less than 95% of them seen once, and the ten largest clones take 0.6% to 0.8%. Study outcomes and limitations: Most TCR sequences proved rare, with some public TCRs found in many donors. Cytomegalovirus-associated status was assigned to some 180 TCR beta chains.

The sample taken for sequencing was PBMCs. The TCR comes from a woman between 18 and 30 years old in good health and CMV-seronegative.

CDR3 sequence: CASSPQGGVGSPLHF. The DNA for the CDR3 is TGTGCCAGCAGCCCACAAGGGGGGGTAGGCTCACCCCTCCACTTT. J is TRBJ1-6 and V is TRBV7-6, with D perhaps TRBD1 (6 bases). V lost 5 bases and J 10 bases, leaving 18 bases between the germline ends. Germline V gives CDR1 SGHVS, CDR2 FNYEAQ. This CDR3 region has 15 residues.